This paragraph covers one T cell receptor (beta chain) sequence. The data stem from a study of T cells after yellow fever vaccination. Synthesis of TCR cDNA relied on 5'RACE template switching, which attached a universal primer site and UMIs. From the 5' RACE reads, TCRdb called clonotypes with MiXCR, one entry per CDR3 protein. Of under 300,000 distinct CDR3 sequences in the sample, roughly 13% were seen once. The input for sequencing was CD4+ T cells sorted from PBMCs, taken 45 days after the yellow fever booster vaccination. The sequence was obtained from a man aged 30 to 39 who received the YFV17D yellow fever vaccine.

The CDR3 reads CSVLTRGQTDTQYF. DNA of the CDR3: TGCAGCGTTTTAACTAGGGGGCAAACAGATACGCAGTATTTT. V gene TRBV29-1 combines with J gene TRBJ2-3, with TRBD1 matching over 7 bases. CDR1 is SQVTM, CDR2 ANQGSEA, per germline. The V and J ends lost 5 bases and 3 bases, in that order; junction bases with no gene match: 8. The CDR3 is 14 residues long.